The rows below give T cell receptor beta chains drawn from one sample of a study of T cells in Graves' hyperthyroidism and ophthalmopathy. TCRdb itself ran the multiplex PCR reads through MiXCR, one entry per CDR3 protein. The sample lists more than 350,000 distinct CDR3 sequences; approximately 17% were seen once. What was sequenced was blood. The receptors shown here come from a woman younger than 45 with Graves' hyperthyroidism that later progressed to Graves' ophthalmopathy. CDR3s include the opening cysteine and the closing phenylalanine or tryptophan. A D gene is named only where the DNA matches it firmly. Some rows mark clone size as missing; the rest say once, few, many or name a class of expanded clone.

v_gene,j_gene,d_gene,abundance,CDR3nt,CDR3aa
TRBV6-4,TRBJ1-1,NA,NA,TGTGCCAGCAGTGTCGCGGCAAACACTGAAGCTTTCTTT,CASSVAANTEAFF
TRBV12-3/TRBV12-4,TRBJ1-1,NA,few,TGTGCCAGCAGTTTTCGGCTATTGAACACTGGAGCTTTCTTT,CASSFRLLNTGAFF
TRBV6-2/TRBV6-3,TRBJ2-3,TRBD1,NA,TGTGCCAGCAGTTTGTCCGGGACAGGGGGTCGTACTGTCACAGATACGCAGTATTTT,CASSLSGTGGRTVTDTQYF
TRBV29-1,TRBJ2-1,NA,NA,TGCAGCGTCTGGGGGGGGGCAATAGGCTCCTACAATGAGCAGTTCTTC,CSVWGGAIGSYNEQFF
TRBV6-1,TRBJ1-2,NA,NA,TGTGCCAGCAGTGAAAAGGACAGATACTATGGCTACACCTTC,CASSEKDRYYGYTF
TRBV18,TRBJ2-2,NA,few,TGTGCCAGCTCAGAGAGGGCCCGGGAGCTGTTTTTT,CASSERARELFF
TRBV12-3/TRBV12-4,TRBJ1-1,TRBD1,many,TGTGCCAGCAGTTGGACAGGGGGGCCTGAAGCTTTCTTT,CASSWTGGPEAFF
TRBV29-1,TRBJ2-5,TRBD1,few,TGCAGCGTTGATAGTGGACAGGGGGCCGAGACCCAGTACTTC,CSVDSGQGAETQYF
TRBV20-1,TRBJ2-1,NA,many,TGCAGTGCTAGTCCCCCCACAGGGATGGGAGAGCAGTTCTTC,CSASPPTGMGEQFF
TRBV28,TRBJ1-1,NA,many,TGTGCCAGCAGTTTACCTTCGTCCCTCTCGCGGACTGAAGCTTTCTTT,CASSLPSSLSRTEAFF
TRBV6-2/TRBV6-3,TRBJ2-1,NA,many,TGTGCCAGCAGCCGTCCTCCGGGGGTCGCCTCCGATGAGCAGTTCTTC,CASSRPPGVASDEQFF
TRBV5-1,TRBJ1-6,TRBD1,NA,TGCGTCAGCAGCTCTGAACCGGGACAGGAATATAATTCACCCCTCCACTTT,CVSSSEPGQEYNSPLHF
TRBV7-9,TRBJ1-1,NA,NA,TGTGCCAGCAGCTTAAGTCGGGAGAACACTGAAGCTTTCTTT,CASSLSRENTEAFF
TRBV20-1,TRBJ2-7,NA,NA,TGCAGTGCTAGAGATAGAAGAGGGCGCGAGCAGTACTTC,CSARDRRGREQYF
TRBV6-1,TRBJ1-5,NA,many,TGTGCCAGCAGTTCCAGACAGAGTAGCAATCAGCCCCAGCATTTT,CASSSRQSSNQPQHF
TRBV7-2,TRBJ2-7,NA,many,TGTGCCAGCAGCTCTACCCGGCACGAGCAGTACTTC,CASSSTRHEQYF
TRBV11-2,TRBJ1-4,NA,many,TGTGCCAGCAGCTTAGCATTGCGGGGAGGGACAACTAATGAAAAACTGTTTTTT,CASSLALRGGTTNEKLFF
TRBV28,TRBJ2-5,NA,many,TGTGCCAGCTTCAGGGTCGGGGAGACCCAGTACTTC,CASFRVGETQYF
TRBV5-1,TRBJ2-1,NA,many,TGCGCCAGCACCGGAGGGGGGGCAGGGTACGATGAGCAGTTCTTC,CASTGGGAGYDEQFF
TRBV15,TRBJ1-5,TRBD1,NA,TGTGCCACCAGCAGAGATCTAGGGACAGGGGGAACCCGTGATCAGCCCCAGCATTTT,CATSRDLGTGGTRDQPQHF
TRBV30,TRBJ2-7,NA,NA,TGTGCCTGGAGTGACACCCCCCGGGCGAGCTCCTACGAGCAGTACTTC,CAWSDTPRASSYEQYF
TRBV3-1,TRBJ1-1,NA,NA,TGTGCCAGCAGCCCCTCCCGGACCCCAGCTTTCTTT,CASSPSRTPAFF
TRBV4-1,TRBJ1-2,NA,many,TGCGCCAGCAGCCATTACTATGGCTACACCTTC,CASSHYYGYTF
TRBV2,TRBJ2-4,TRBD1,many,TGTGCCAGCAGTAGGACAGGGGGCCGATTGGACATTCAGTACTTC,CASSRTGGRLDIQYF
TRBV30,TRBJ1-1,NA,NA,TGTGCCTGGAGCACGACCCCTGAAGCTTTCTTT,CAWSTTPEAFF
TRBV25-1,TRBJ1-2,NA,many,TGTGCCAGCAGTCCCCCCACAGCCTATGGCTACACCTTC,CASSPPTAYGYTF
TRBV2,TRBJ2-1,NA,many,TGTGCCAGCAGTGAAGCCCTAGCTATCCCTGAGCAGTTCTTC,CASSEALAIPEQFF
TRBV20-1,TRBJ1-5,TRBD1,NA,TGCAGTGCTGTTTCTACAGGGGGAGGGCAGCCCCAGCCTTTT,CSAVSTGGGQPQPF
TRBV5-1,TRBJ1-2,NA,NA,TGCGCCAGCCACGTAAACTCGGATGGCTACACCTTC,CASHVNSDGYTF
TRBV5-6,TRBJ2-1,TRBD1,few,TGTGCCAGCAGCTCAGGGGGCGATGAGCAGTTCTTC,CASSSGGDEQFF
TRBV30,TRBJ2-7,TRBD1,NA,TGTGCCTGGGACTACAGGGGGATCCCCTACGAGCAGTACTTC,CAWDYRGIPYEQYF
TRBV7-8,TRBJ2-1,NA,NA,TGTGCCAGCAGCTCCCGTGCGTCCGGGAGTAATGAGCAGTTCTTC,CASSSRASGSNEQFF
TRBV12-3/TRBV12-4,TRBJ2-7,NA,many,TGTGCCAGCAGTTTAGTCAGGACGATTGGGGGCTACGAGCAGTACTTC,CASSLVRTIGGYEQYF
TRBV29-1,TRBJ2-3,NA,many,TGCAGCGCCGCAGGGCAGGCTAGCACAGATACGCAGTATTTT,CSAAGQASTDTQYF
TRBV14,TRBJ2-7,NA,few,TGTGCCAGCAGCCCCGAAGAAATGGATTTCGGGTTGTACTACGAGCAGTACTTC,CASSPEEMDFGLYYEQYF
TRBV5-1,TRBJ2-7,NA,many,TGCGCCAGCAGCTCAGGGTGGGACGAGCAGTACTTC,CASSSGWDEQYF
TRBV6-1,TRBJ1-2,NA,NA,TGTGCCAGCAGTGAAGGGCCCGGAGAGGGCTACACCTTC,CASSEGPGEGYTF
TRBV11-2,TRBJ2-7,TRBD2,NA,TGTGCCGGCAGCTTAGCGGGGGGTCCCTACGAGCAGTACTTC,CAGSLAGGPYEQYF